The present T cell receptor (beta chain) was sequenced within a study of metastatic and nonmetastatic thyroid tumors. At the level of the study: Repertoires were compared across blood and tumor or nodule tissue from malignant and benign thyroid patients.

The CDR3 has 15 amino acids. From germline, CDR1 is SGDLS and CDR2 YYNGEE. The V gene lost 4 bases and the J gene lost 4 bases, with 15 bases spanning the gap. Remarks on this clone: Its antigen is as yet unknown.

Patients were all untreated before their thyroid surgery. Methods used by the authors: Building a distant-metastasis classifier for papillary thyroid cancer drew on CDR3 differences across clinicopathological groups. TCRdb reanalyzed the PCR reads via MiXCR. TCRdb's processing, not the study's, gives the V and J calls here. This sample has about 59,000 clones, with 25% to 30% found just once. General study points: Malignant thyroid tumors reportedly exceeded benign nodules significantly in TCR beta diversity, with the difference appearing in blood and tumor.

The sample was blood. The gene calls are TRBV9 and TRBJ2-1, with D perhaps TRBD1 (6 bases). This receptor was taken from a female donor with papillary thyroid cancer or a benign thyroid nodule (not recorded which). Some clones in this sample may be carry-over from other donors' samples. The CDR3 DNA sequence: TGTGCCAGCAGCCCGGGACAAAAAACGTACAATGAGCAGTTCTTC. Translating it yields CASSPGQKTYNEQFF.